This T cell receptor (beta chain) was identified during a study of shared clonotypes between healthy human individuals. Overall study context: CD4 naive and memory got three plates each, CD8 naive two, CD8 memory one.

V was cut by 0 bases and J by 6 bases, with 13 bases left in between. The CDR3 is 15 amino acids. Per germline, CDR1 SGDLS and CDR2 YYNGEE. Clones were read by immunoSEQ multiplex PCR, and TCRdb kept only the in-frame ones, dropping some. The table records fewer than 800,000 clones, roughly nine tenths of them present only once. Naive CD8 cells lacked CD45RO, underwent positive selection for CCR7 and left out terminally differentiated effector memory CD45RA+ cells. In this sample, this clone turned up once. The V call is TRBV9, the J call TRBJ2-1; a weak D match, TRBD1 (6 bases). Input material: naive CD8+ T cells sorted from blood. The receptor was derived from a man aged 25-40 years in good health. This CDR3 is CASSVGAGARNEQFF. CDR3 DNA: TGTGCCAGCAGCGTAGGGGCAGGGGCCCGCAATGAGCAGTTCTTC.